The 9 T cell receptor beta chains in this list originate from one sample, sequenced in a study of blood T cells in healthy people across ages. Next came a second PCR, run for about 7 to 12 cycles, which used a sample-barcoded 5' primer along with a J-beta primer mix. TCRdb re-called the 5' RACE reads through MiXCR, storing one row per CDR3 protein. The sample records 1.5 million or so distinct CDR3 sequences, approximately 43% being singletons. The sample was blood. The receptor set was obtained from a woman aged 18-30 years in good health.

The CDR3 region is CASSQAPGATGELFF. The CDR3 DNA follows: TGCGCCAGCAGCCAAGCCCCAGGGGCGACCGGGGAGCTGTTTTTT. The rearrangement links TRBV4-1 to TRBJ2-2; D is possibly TRBD1 (6 bases). There are 15 residues in the CDR3. Trimming cost V 1 base and J 5 bases, with 11 bases left between them. CDR1 is MGHRA and CDR2 is YSYEKL in the germline V gene.

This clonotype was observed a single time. The CDR3 bases are TGTGCCAGCAGTTACTCGAACCTACGGATAAACACCGGGGAGCTGTTTTTT. Amino acids: CASSYSNLRINTGELFF. The chain recombines TRBV6-5 with TRBJ2-2; D call uncertain. Germline V gene sequence: CDR1 MNHEY, CDR2 SVGAGI. V was shortened by 0 bases and J by 2 bases, with 13 bases between the two germline ends. The CDR3 sequence is 17 residues long.

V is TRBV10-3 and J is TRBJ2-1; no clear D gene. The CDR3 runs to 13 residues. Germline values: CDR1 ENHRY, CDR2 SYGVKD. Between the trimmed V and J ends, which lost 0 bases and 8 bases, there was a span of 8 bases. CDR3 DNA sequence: TGTGCCATCAGTGAGTCCGGGCCCTATGAGCAGTTCTTC. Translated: CAISESGPYEQFF.

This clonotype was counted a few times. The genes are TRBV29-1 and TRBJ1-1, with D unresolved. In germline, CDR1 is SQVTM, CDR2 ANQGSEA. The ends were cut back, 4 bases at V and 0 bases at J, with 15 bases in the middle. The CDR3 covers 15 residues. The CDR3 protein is CSVVFKGSVNTEAFF. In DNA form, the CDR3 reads TGCAGCGTTGTTTTTAAGGGTTCGGTGAACACTGAAGCTTTCTTT.

The CDR3 region is CASSLVIATGNEQYF. CDR3 sequence (DNA): TGTGCCAGCAGTTTAGTGATAGCGACGGGCAATGAGCAGTACTTC. The chain carries TRBV12-3 or TRBV12-4 and TRBJ2-5; D is possibly TRBD2 (5 bases). V shed 1 base and J shed 11 bases, with 20 bases lying between them. The CDR3 totals 15 residues.

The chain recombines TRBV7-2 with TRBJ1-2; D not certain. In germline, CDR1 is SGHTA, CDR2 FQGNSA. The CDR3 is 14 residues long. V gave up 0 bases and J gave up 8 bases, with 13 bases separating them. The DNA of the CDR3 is TGTGCCAGCAGCTTAGCCGATGGGAGGAAGGGCTACACCTTC. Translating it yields CASSLADGRKGYTF.

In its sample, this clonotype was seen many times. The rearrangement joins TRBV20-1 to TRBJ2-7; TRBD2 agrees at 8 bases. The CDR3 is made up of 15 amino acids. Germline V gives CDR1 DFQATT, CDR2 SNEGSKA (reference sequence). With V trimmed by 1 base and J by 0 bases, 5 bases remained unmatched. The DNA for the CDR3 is TGCAGTGCTAGAGGGTTCGGGGGGGACTCCTACGAGCAGTACTTC. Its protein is CSARGFGGDSYEQYF.

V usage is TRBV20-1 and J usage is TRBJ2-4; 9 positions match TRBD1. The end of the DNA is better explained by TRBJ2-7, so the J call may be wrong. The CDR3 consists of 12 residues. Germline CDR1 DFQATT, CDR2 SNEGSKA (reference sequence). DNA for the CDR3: TGCAGTGCTCCGGACAGGGGCGACGAGCAGTACTTC. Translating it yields CSAPDRGDEQYF.

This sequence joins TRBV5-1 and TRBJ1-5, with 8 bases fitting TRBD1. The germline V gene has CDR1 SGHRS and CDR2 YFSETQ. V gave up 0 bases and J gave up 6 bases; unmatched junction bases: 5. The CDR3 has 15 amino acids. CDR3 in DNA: TGCGCCAGCAGCTTGGACGCAGGGGGCGGTCAGCCCCAGCATTTT. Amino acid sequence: CASSLDAGGGQPQHF. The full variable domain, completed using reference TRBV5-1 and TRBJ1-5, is KAGVTQTPRYLIKTRGQQVTLSCSPISGHRSVSWYQQTPGQGLQFLFEYFSETQRNKGNFPGRFSGRQFSNSRSEMNVSTLELGDSALYLCASSLDAGGGQPQHFGDGTRLSIL.